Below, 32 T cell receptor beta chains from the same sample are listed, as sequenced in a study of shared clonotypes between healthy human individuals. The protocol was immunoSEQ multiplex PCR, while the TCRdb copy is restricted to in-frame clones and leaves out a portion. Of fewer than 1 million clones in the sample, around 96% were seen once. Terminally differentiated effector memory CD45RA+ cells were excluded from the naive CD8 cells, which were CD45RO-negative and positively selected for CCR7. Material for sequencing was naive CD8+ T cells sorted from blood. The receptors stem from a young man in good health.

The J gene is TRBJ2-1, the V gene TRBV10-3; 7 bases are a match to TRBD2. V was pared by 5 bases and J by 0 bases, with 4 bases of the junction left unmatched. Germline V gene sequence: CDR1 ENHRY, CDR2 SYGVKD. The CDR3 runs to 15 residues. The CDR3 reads CAISLLASSYNEQFF. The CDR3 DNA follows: TGTGCCATCAGTCTACTAGCGAGCTCCTACAATGAGCAGTTCTTC.

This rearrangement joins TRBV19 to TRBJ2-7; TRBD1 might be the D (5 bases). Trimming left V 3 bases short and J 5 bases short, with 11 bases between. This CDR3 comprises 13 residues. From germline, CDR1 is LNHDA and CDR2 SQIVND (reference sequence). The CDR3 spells CASSIYQGDEQYF. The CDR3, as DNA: TGTGCCAGTAGTATTTATCAGGGCGACGAGCAGTACTTC. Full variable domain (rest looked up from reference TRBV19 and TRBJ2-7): DGGITQSPKYLFRKEGQNVTLSCEQNLNHDAMYWYRQDPGQGLRLIYYSQIVNDFQKGDIAEGYSVSREKKESFPLTVTSAQKNPTAFYLCASSIYQGDEQYFGPGTRLTVT.

The CDR3 DNA reads as TGTGCCAGCAGTGAATATTTAGGACCAGCTAACTATGGCTACACCTTC. This codes for CASSEYLGPANYGYTF. The chain couples TRBV6-1 to TRBJ1-2; D uncertain. The ends were cut back, 2 bases at V and 0 bases at J, with 13 bases in the middle. The CDR3 runs to 16 residues. CDR1 and CDR2 (germline): MNHNS, SASEGT.

The CDR3: CASRPNGTGRTDTQYF. The CDR3 bases are TGTGCCAGCAGACCTAACGGGACGGGCCGCACAGATACGCAGTATTTT. The rearrangement uses TRBV7-9 and TRBJ2-3; either TRBD1 or TRBD2 may fit D (5 bases each). The CDR3 has 16 amino acids. The V and J ends lost 6 bases and 1 base respectively, with 17 bases between them. Germline V lookup: CDR1 SEHNR, CDR2 FQNEAQ (reference sequence).

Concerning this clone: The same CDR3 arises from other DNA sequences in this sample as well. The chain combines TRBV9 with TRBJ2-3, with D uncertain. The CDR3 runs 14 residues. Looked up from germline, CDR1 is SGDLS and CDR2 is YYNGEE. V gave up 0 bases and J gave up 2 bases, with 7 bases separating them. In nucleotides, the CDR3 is TGTGCCAGCAGCGTAGCTGGGTTCACAGATACGCAGTATTTT. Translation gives CASSVAGFTDTQYF.

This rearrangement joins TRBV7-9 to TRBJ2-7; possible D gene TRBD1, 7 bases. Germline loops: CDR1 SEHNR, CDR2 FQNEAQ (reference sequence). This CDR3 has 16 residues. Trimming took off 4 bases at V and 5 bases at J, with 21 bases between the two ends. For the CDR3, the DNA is TGTGCCAGCAGCTCTGAGGCGGAGGGGGCACAGAACGAGCAGTACTTC. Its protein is CASSSEAEGAQNEQYF.

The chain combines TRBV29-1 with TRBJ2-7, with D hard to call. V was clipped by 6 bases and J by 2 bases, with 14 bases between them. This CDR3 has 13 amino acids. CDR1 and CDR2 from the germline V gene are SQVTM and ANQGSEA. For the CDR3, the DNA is TGCAGCGTAGAGGAAGAGAAACCCTACGAGCAGTACTTC. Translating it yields CSVEEEKPYEQYF.

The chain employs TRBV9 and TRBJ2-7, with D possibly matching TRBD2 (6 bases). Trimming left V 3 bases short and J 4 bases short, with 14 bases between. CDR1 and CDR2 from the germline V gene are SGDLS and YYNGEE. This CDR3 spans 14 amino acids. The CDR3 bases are TGTGCCAGCAGCGGCGGGACCGACCTATACGAGCAGTACTTC. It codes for CASSGGTDLYEQYF. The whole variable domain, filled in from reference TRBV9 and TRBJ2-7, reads DSGVTQTPKHLITATGQRVTLRCSPRSGDLSVYWYQQSLDQGLQFLIQYYNGEERAKGNILERFSAQQFPDLHSELNLSSLELGDSALYFCASSGGTDLYEQYFGPGTRLTVT.

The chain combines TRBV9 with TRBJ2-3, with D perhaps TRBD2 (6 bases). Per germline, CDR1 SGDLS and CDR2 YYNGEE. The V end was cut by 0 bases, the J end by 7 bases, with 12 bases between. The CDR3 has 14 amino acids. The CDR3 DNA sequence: TGTGCCAGCAGCGTAGGAGGAGGGAGGAATACGCAGTATTTT. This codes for CASSVGGGRNTQYF.

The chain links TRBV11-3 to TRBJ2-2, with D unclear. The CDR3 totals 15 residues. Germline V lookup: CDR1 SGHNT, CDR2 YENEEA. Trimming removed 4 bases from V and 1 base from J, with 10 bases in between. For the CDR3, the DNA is TGTGCCAGCAGCTCCCGGCAAATGAACACCGGGGAGCTGTTTTTT. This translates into CASSSRQMNTGELFF.

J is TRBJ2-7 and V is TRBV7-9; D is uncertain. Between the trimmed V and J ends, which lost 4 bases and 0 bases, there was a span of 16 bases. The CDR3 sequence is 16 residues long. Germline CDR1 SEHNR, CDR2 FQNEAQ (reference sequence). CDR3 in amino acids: CASSSRRNDPSYEQYF. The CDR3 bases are TGTGCCAGCAGCTCCCGACGGAACGACCCCTCCTACGAGCAGTACTTC.

The CDR3 loop reads CASRADRGHEQYF. In DNA form, the CDR3 reads TGTGCCAGCAGGGCCGACAGGGGGCACGAGCAGTACTTC. The V and J genes are TRBV2 and TRBJ2-7, with TRBD1 matching over 10 bases. The CDR3 length is 13 residues. J was trimmed by 5 bases and V by 6 bases; bases with no gene match: 4. Germline V gives CDR1 SNHLY, CDR2 FYNNEI.

This CDR3 reads CASSSVASGRANYNEQFF. CDR3 nucleotide sequence: TGTGCCAGCAGCTCGGTGGCTAGCGGGAGAGCAAACTACAATGAGCAGTTCTTC. The chain couples TRBV7-9 to TRBJ2-1, with TRBD2 matching 10 bases. The germline V gene encodes CDR1 SEHNR and CDR2 FQNEAQ (reference sequence). After removal of 4 bases from V and 3 bases from J, the junction contained 12 bases not matched to a gene. CDR3 size: 18 residues. Combining the CDR3 with reference TRBV7-9 and TRBJ2-1 gives the whole variable domain DTGVSQNPRHKITKRGQNVTFRCDPISEHNRLYWYRQTLGQGPEFLTYFQNEAQLEKSRLLSDRFSAERPKGSFSTLEIQRTEQGDSAMYLCASSSVASGRANYNEQFFGPGTRLTVL.

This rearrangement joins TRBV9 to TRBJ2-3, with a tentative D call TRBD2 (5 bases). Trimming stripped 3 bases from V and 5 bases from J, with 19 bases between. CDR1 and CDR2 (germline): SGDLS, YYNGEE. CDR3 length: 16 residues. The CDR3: CASSADGWGVGDTQYF. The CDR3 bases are TGTGCCAGCAGCGCCGACGGGTGGGGAGTCGGAGATACGCAGTATTTT.

The CDR3 sequence is CASSPGLTYTDTQYF. In DNA form, the CDR3 reads TGTGCCAGCAGCCCGGGACTAACCTACACAGATACGCAGTATTTT. The chain links TRBV28 to TRBJ2-3; 7 bases are a match to TRBD2. The V gene's germline CDR1 is MDHEN and CDR2 SYDVKM. J lost 2 bases, V lost 6 bases, and 8 bases had no gene match. The CDR3 runs 15 residues.

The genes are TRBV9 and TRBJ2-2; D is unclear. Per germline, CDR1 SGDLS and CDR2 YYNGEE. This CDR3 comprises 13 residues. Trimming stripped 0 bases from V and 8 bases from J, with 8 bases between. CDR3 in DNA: TGTGCCAGCAGCGTAGAACAGAGTGGGGAGCTGTTTTTT. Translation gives CASSVEQSGELFF.

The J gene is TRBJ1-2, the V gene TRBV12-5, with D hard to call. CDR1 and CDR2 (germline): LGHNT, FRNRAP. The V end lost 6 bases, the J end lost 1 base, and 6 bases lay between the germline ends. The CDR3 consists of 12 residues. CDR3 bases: TGTGCTAGTGGATTCGGTAACTATGGCTACACCTTC. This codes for CASGFGNYGYTF.

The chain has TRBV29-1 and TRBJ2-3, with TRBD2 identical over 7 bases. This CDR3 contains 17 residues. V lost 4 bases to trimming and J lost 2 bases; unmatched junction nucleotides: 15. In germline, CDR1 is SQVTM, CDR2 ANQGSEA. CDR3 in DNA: TGCAGCGTTGGGGTGGTTCGTGGAGGGACTAACACAGATACGCAGTATTTT. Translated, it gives CSVGVVRGGTNTDTQYF.

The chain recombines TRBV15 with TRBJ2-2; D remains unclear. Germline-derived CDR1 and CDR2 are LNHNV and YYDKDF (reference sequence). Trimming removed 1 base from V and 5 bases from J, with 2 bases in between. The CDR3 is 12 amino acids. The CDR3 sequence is CATSRGTGELFF. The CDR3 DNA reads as TGTGCCACCAGCAGAGGTACCGGGGAGCTGTTTTTT.

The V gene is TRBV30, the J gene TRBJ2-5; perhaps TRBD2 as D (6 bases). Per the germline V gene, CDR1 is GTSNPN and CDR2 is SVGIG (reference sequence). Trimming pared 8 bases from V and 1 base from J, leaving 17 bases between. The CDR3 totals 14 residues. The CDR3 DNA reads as TGTGCCCAAAGACTAGTGGAAAGCCAAGAGACCCAGTACTTC. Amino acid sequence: CAQRLVESQETQYF.

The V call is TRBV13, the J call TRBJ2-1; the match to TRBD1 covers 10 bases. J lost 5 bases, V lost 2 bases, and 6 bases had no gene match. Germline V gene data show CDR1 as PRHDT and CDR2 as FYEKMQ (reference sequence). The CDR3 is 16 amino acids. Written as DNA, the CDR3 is TGTGCCAGCAGCTTACGGACAGGGGGAGATGACAATGAGCAGTTCTTC. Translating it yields CASSLRTGGDDNEQFF. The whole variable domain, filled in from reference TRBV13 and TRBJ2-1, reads AAGVIQSPRHLIKEKRETATLKCYPIPRHDTVYWYQQGPGQDPQFLISFYEKMQSDKGSIPDRFSAQQFSDYHSELNMSSLELGDSALYFCASSLRTGGDDNEQFFGPGTRLTVL.

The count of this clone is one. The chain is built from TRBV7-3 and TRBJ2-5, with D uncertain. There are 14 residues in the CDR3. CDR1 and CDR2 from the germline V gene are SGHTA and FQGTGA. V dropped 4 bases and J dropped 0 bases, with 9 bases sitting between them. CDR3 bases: TGTGCCAGCAGCTGGGCAGGAGACCAAGAGACCCAGTACTTC. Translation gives CASSWAGDQETQYF.

CDR3 loop: CASTEQATTGELFF. CDR3 DNA sequence: TGTGCCAGCACCGAACAGGCCACAACCGGGGAGCTGTTTTTT. J is TRBJ2-2 and V is TRBV28; tentative D call: TRBD1 (5 bases). Deletions cut 7 bases from V and 5 bases from J, with 14 bases between. From germline, CDR1 is MDHEN and CDR2 SYDVKM. CDR3 length: 14 residues.

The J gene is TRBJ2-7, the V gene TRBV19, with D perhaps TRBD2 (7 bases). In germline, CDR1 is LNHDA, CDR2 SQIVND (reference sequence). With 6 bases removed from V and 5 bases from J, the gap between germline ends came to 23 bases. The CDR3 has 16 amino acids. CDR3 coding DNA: TGTGCCAGTAGCTTCCGGGGGGCCTCCCTCCTCCACGAGCAGTACTTC. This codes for CASSFRGASLLHEQYF.

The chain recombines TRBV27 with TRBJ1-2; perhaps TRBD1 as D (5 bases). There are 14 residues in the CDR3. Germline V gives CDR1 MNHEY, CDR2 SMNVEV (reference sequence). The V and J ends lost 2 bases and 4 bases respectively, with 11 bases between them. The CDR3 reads CASSLGRESYGYTF. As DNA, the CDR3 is TGTGCCAGCAGTTTAGGCAGGGAGTCCTATGGCTACACCTTC.

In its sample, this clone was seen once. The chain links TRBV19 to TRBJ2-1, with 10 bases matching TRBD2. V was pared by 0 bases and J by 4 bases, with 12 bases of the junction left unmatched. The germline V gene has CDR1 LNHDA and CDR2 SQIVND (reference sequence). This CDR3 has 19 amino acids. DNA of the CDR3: TGTGCCAGTAGTATAGATTCGGCTAGCGGGAGCGTGGCGTACAATGAGCAGTTCTTC. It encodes CASSIDSASGSVAYNEQFF.

The CDR3 nucleotides read TGTGCCAGCATCCCTGCGACAGGAAATGAAAAACTGTTTTTT. Translating it yields CASIPATGNEKLFF. This chain links TRBV2 with TRBJ1-4; D perhaps matches TRBD1 (6 bases). Trimming pared 7 bases from V and 5 bases from J, leaving 14 bases between. This CDR3 contains 14 residues. Looked up from germline, CDR1 is SNHLY and CDR2 is FYNNEI.

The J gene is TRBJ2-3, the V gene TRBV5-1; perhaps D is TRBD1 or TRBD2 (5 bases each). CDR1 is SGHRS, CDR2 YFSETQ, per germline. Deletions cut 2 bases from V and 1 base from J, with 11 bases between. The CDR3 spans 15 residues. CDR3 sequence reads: CASSFGDGGTDTQYF. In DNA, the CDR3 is TGCGCCAGCAGCTTTGGGGACGGAGGCACAGATACGCAGTATTTT. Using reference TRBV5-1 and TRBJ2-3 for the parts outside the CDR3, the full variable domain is KAGVTQTPRYLIKTRGQQVTLSCSPISGHRSVSWYQQTPGQGLQFLFEYFSETQRNKGNFPGRFSGRQFSNSRSEMNVSTLELGDSALYLCASSFGDGGTDTQYFGPGTRLTVL.

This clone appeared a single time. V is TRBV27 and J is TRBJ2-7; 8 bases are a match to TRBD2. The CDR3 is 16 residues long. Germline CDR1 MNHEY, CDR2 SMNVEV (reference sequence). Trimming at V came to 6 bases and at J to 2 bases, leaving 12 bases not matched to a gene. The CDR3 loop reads CASRVGSGRGAYEQYF. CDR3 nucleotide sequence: TGTGCCAGCAGGGTTGGCAGCGGGAGAGGGGCCTACGAGCAGTACTTC.

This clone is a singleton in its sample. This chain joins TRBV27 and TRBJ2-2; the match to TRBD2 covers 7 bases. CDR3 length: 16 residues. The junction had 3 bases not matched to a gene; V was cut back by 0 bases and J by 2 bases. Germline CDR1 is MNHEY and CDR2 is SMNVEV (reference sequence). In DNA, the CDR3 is TGTGCCAGCAGTTTATCCGGGAGGACCAACACCGGGGAGCTGTTTTTT. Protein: CASSLSGRTNTGELFF.

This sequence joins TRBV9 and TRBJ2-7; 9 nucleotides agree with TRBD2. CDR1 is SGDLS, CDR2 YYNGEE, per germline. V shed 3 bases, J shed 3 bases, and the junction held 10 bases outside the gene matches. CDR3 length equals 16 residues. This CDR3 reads CASSADLAGGFYEQYF. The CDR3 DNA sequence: TGTGCCAGCAGCGCCGACTTGGCGGGAGGGTTCTACGAGCAGTACTTC. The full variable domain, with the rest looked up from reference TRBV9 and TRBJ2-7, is DSGVTQTPKHLITATGQRVTLRCSPRSGDLSVYWYQQSLDQGLQFLIQYYNGEERAKGNILERFSAQQFPDLHSELNLSSLELGDSALYFCASSADLAGGFYEQYFGPGTRLTVT.

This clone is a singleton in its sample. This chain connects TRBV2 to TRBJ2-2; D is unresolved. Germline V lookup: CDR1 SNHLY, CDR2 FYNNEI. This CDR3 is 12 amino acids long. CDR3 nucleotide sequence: TGTGCGGACCGTTTTCCCCCCGGGGAGCTGTTTTTT. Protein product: CADRFPPGELFF.